This T cell receptor (beta chain) was found in a study of blood T cell repertoires in COVID-19 (TCRdb year 2020). Some background on the complete study: The collaborator samples originated in the United States, Italy and Spain and spanned the acute and convalescent phases of COVID-19. The material from the prospective study consisted of cDNA or gDNA derived from T cells, B-cell-depleted T cells, or PBMCs. Subjects who had been exposed to COVID-19, were actively infected with it, or had recovered from it provided the deeply sampled blood TCRbeta repertoires that made up the dataset. The repertoires were released in a freely available public database meant as a resource for research on the immune response to SARS-CoV-2. Samples came from the ongoing ImmuneRACE study (first 160 participants) plus 1,254 subjects from 6 global collaborators. A de-identified subject ID, COVID-19 status, age in years and sex were almost always included in the sample metadata. HLA class I and class II types, where available, came from metadata supplied by the sample provider rather than from assay-based typing. Here is what the overall study found, with its caveats: The amount of clinical and demographic metadata varied by source and participant and was provided uncurated.

The junction carries 14 bases between V and J, which are trimmed by 5 bases and 0 bases respectively. Taken from the germline V gene (reference sequence), the CDR1 and CDR2 loops are LNHDA and SQIVND. There are 16 amino acids in the CDR3, from cysteine to phenylalanine inclusive. CDR3 DNA is the only sequence kept; it has 48 bases, read in frame from the first base. The immunoSEQ Assay, a bias-controlled multiplex PCR, was used to amplify TCRbeta CDR3 regions from genomic DNA. Turning to the authors' computational methods: Nucleated cell counts per sample were estimated from amplification of reference gene primers within the assay. To quantify the absolute abundance of each unique TCRbeta CDR3 rearrangement, sequence reads were collapsed and filtered. For each sample, productive Simpson clonality was calculated as the square root of Simpson's diversity index over productive rearrangements. TCRdb stores this immuneACCESS table with in-frame sequences only. Part of the clones is absent; in the studies checked, under half of the shortfall reflects unresolved V genes, and no reason is known for the rest. V, J and clone size reflect that table, while D and trimming were determined from the DNA. Here the sample has 320,000 or so clones; 75% to 90% occur a single time. The ten largest clones represent about 1.9% of the sample.

This clone was recorded a few times. Its antigen specificity is not known. No clone much larger than this one lies a single base away; base qualities are absent. In the prospective study, participants were about 18 to 95 years old, resided in about two dozen geographic areas of the United States, and were enrolled through a virtual design. In the prospective study, participants were assigned to cohorts based on the clinical history participants reported in a screening survey and a study questionnaire. Exposed participants had been in contact, within 2 weeks of entering the study, with a person who had a PCR-confirmed or clinician-diagnosed case of COVID-19. Mobile phlebotomists in the prospective study collected whole blood, serum and a nasopharyngeal or oropharyngeal swab from every participant. Prospective study participants could optionally give additional blood draws and questionnaires over a roughly two-month period. Before DNA extraction, blood samples from the prospective study were shipped at room temperature or frozen.

The sample taken for sequencing was PBMCs or T cells enriched from blood (not recorded which). This clonotype originated in a woman in her twenties or thirties who had been exposed to COVID-19. The chain links TRBV19 with TRBJ2-1; the D gene assignment is ambiguous. The nucleotide sequence reads as follows: TGTGCCAGTAGTCGCAATGGGCTCCACTCCTACAATGAGCAGTTCTTC. It translates as CASSRNGLHSYNEQFF. This CDR3, with the reference TRBV19 and TRBJ2-1 proteins standing in past its ends, gives the full variable domain DGGITQSPKYLFRKEGQNVTLSCEQNLNHDAMYWYRQDPGQGLRLIYYSQIVNDFQKGDIAEGYSVSREKKESFPLTVTSAQKNPTAFYLCASSRNGLHSYNEQFFGPGTRLTVL.